The 16 T cell receptor beta chains presented below share a single source sample, sequenced in a study of shared clonotypes between healthy human individuals. Data came from immunoSEQ multiplex PCR; TCRdb stores just in-frame clones and leaves some out. The data show approximately 2.1 million clones, approximately 93% seen once. What was sequenced was naive CD4+ T cells from PBMCs. Documented subset: CD45RA+ positively selected. These receptors all stem from a man younger than 35 in good health. Some clones in this sample may be carry-over from other donors' samples.

V is TRBV15 and J is TRBJ1-1; D remains ambiguous. This CDR3 contains 15 residues. CDR1 and CDR2 (germline): LNHNV, YYDKDF (reference sequence). Trimming removed 3 bases at V and 1 base at J, with 12 bases between. The CDR3 here is CATSSFSQPNTEAFF. CDR3 DNA: TGTGCCACCAGCAGTTTCTCTCAACCGAACACTGAAGCTTTCTTT. Supplemented by reference TRBV15 and TRBJ1-1, the full variable domain reads DAMVIQNPRYQVTQFGKPVTLSCSQTLNHNVMYWYQQKSSQAPKLLFHYYDKDFNNEADTPDNFQSRRPNTSFCFLDIRSPGLGDTAMYLCATSSFSQPNTEAFFGQGTRLTVV.

J is TRBJ2-2 and V is TRBV5-6; no reliable D call. CDR3 size: 14 residues. Trimming took off 1 base at V and 7 bases at J, with 11 bases between the two ends. Germline assignment: CDR1 SGHDT and CDR2 YYEEEE. The CDR3 spells CASSLRGPIGELFF. DNA of the CDR3: TGTGCCAGCAGCTTGAGAGGCCCTATCGGGGAGCTGTTTTTT. Using reference TRBV5-6 and TRBJ2-2 for the parts outside the CDR3, the full variable domain is DAGVTQSPTHLIKTRGQQVTLRCSPKSGHDTVSWYQQALGQGPQFIFQYYEEEERQRGNFPDRFSGHQFPNYSSELNVNALLLGDSALYLCASSLRGPIGELFFGEGSRLTVL.

CDR3 residues: CASSFGGKVTEAFF. The DNA for the CDR3 is TGTGCCAGCAGCTTCGGGGGGAAGGTCACTGAAGCTTTCTTT. J is TRBJ1-1 and V is TRBV27; TRBD1 is a possible D gene (5 bases). The V gene's germline CDR1 is MNHEY and CDR2 SMNVEV (reference sequence). V shed 6 bases and J shed 4 bases, with 15 bases lying between them. The CDR3 is made up of 14 amino acids.

The chain joins TRBV12-2 to TRBJ1-2. TRBV12-2 represents a pseudogene. This CDR3 is built from 16 residues. The CDR3 region is CASRLVPEALSYGYTF. The CDR3, as DNA: TGTGCAAGTCGCTTAGTTCCAGAGGCCCTTAGCTATGGCTACACCTTC.

V usage is TRBV9 and J usage is TRBJ1-1; TRBD1 matches 7 bases. This CDR3 is 16 amino acids long. CDR1 and CDR2 from the germline V gene are SGDLS and YYNGEE. V dropped 3 bases and J dropped 0; count of bases not matched to a gene: 8. CDR3 residues: CASSARDSPMNTEAFF. In nucleotides, the CDR3 is TGTGCCAGCAGCGCTCGGGACAGCCCCATGAACACTGAAGCTTTCTTT.

The V gene is TRBV4-3, the J gene TRBJ2-7; 14 nucleotides align to TRBD2. V gave up 5 bases and J gave up 0 bases; unmatched junction bases: 3. CDR1 is LGHNA and CDR2 is YSLEER in the germline V gene. This CDR3 has 16 residues. The CDR3 region is CASSVGTSGSSYEQYF. The CDR3 DNA reads as TGCGCCAGCAGCGTTGGGACTAGCGGGAGCTCCTACGAGCAGTACTTC.

The DNA for the CDR3 is TGTGCCAGTAGTATAGATCGAGGGACTAGCGGGAGTGGGTCCAAAAACATTCAGTACTTC. Amino acid sequence: CASSIDRGTSGSGSKNIQYF. The chain couples TRBV19 to TRBJ2-4, with TRBD2 matching 14 bases. Germline trimming cut 0 bases from V and 2 bases from J; bases unmatched to any gene: 9. CDR3 length: 20 residues. The V gene's germline CDR1 is LNHDA and CDR2 SQIVND (reference sequence).

The V call is TRBV2, the J call TRBJ2-3; TRBD1 matches 8 bases. Germline loops: CDR1 SNHLY, CDR2 FYNNEI. The V segment lost 2 bases and the J segment 4 bases; nucleotides outside the gene matches: 5. The CDR3 is made up of 15 amino acids. The CDR3 DNA reads TGTGCCAGCAGTGAATGGAGACAGGGGCCAGATACGCAGTATTTT. It encodes CASSEWRQGPDTQYF.

This sequence joins TRBV19 and TRBJ2-1; 16 bases line up with TRBD2. CDR3 length: 18 residues. V dropped 5 bases and J dropped 0; count of bases not matched to a gene: 4. From germline, CDR1 is LNHDA and CDR2 SQIVND (reference sequence). The CDR3 DNA sequence: TGTGCCAGTAGTGGGACTAGCGGGAGGGCGGCCTCCTACAATGAGCAGTTCTTC. Its protein is CASSGTSGRAASYNEQFF.

The chain combines TRBV5-1 with TRBJ2-3; 10 bases map to TRBD2. Per germline, CDR1 SGHRS and CDR2 YFSETQ. Trimming cost V 1 base and J 2 bases; bases outside gene matches: 4. The CDR3 contains 16 residues. The CDR3 bases are TGCGCCAGCAGCTTGTCACTAGCGGGACCCACAGATACGCAGTATTTT. Translated: CASSLSLAGPTDTQYF.

This chain uses TRBV5-1 with TRBJ2-7, with 8 bases fitting TRBD1. CDR1 is SGHRS, CDR2 YFSETQ, per germline. With 5 bases clipped from V and 2 bases from J, the junction kept 6 bases outside the gene matches. The CDR3 length is 14 residues. The CDR3 is CASRRTGSTYEQYF. The CDR3 DNA reads TGCGCCAGCAGACGGACAGGGTCGACCTACGAGCAGTACTTC.

The chain couples TRBV28 to TRBJ2-2; D might be TRBD2 (5 bases). Germline CDR1 reads MDHEN; CDR2 reads SYDVKM. There are 15 residues in the CDR3. V lost 4 bases and J 2 bases, leaving 11 bases between the germline ends. CDR3 region: CASSSSGVNTGELFF. In nucleotides, the CDR3 is TGTGCCAGCAGTTCAAGCGGTGTAAACACCGGGGAGCTGTTTTTT.

The chain carries TRBV9 and TRBJ1-1; D ambiguous. CDR3 size: 14 residues. Trimming pared 6 bases from V and 4 bases from J, leaving 16 bases between. CDR1 is SGDLS and CDR2 is YYNGEE in the germline V gene. This CDR3 reads CASTMDLAGTEAFF. The DNA for the CDR3 is TGTGCCAGCACCATGGACCTTGCGGGCACTGAAGCTTTCTTT. Looking up the rest from reference TRBV9 and TRBJ1-1 gives the full variable domain: DSGVTQTPKHLITATGQRVTLRCSPRSGDLSVYWYQQSLDQGLQFLIQYYNGEERAKGNILERFSAQQFPDLHSELNLSSLELGDSALYFCASTMDLAGTEAFFGQGTRLTVV.

Here the CDR3 DNA reads TGTGCCAGCAGTCCGCTTTTACCCCCCACCTTGCACTACGAGCAGTACTTC. Its protein product is CASSPLLPPTLHYEQYF. J is TRBJ2-7 and V is TRBV28; D is ambiguous. Germline V gene sequence: CDR1 MDHEN, CDR2 SYDVKM. CDR3 length: 17 amino acids. Deletions cut 5 bases from V and 3 bases from J, with 23 bases between.

The chain couples TRBV6-5 to TRBJ1-2; D is unclear. The CDR3 runs to 15 residues. V lost 3 bases and J lost 1, with 12 bases in between. Germline values: CDR1 MNHEY, CDR2 SVGAGI. The chain's CDR3 is CASSYWAASNYGYTF. In DNA, the CDR3 is TGTGCCAGCAGTTATTGGGCAGCGAGTAACTATGGCTACACCTTC.

V and J are TRBV18 and TRBJ1-5; no reliable D call. The CDR3 length is 15 residues. Germline-derived CDR1 and CDR2 are KGHSH and LQKENI. V lost 2 bases, J lost 1 base, and 9 bases lay in between. DNA of the CDR3: TGTGCCAGCTCACCAGGAGGGTCGAGCAATCAGCCCCAGCATTTT. Encoded protein: CASSPGGSSNQPQHF.